This entry lists 25 T cell receptor beta chains sequenced from one sample in a study of T cell responses to AZD1222 COVID-19 vaccine. Method: immunoSEQ multiplex PCR; TCRdb's copy keeps in-frame clones and lacks some. The table records tens of thousands of clones, over 70% of them present only once. Source: peripheral blood, taken 28 days after the second AZD1222 dose. Receptor source: an adult who received the AZD1222 COVID-19 vaccine.

CDR3 in amino acids: CASSSGVSYNEQFF. CDR3 coding DNA: TGTGCCAGCAGCTCAGGGGTTTCCTACAATGAGCAGTTCTTC. The V gene is TRBV5-4, the J gene TRBJ2-1; tentatively, D is TRBD1 (6 bases). The CDR3 is 14 residues long. CDR1 SGHNT and CDR2 YYREEE come from the germline V gene (reference sequence). Trimming pared 3 bases from V and 1 base from J, leaving 8 bases between.

The V gene is TRBV6-5, the J gene TRBJ2-7, with 11 bases that match TRBD2. This CDR3 is built from 14 residues. With V trimmed by 4 bases and J by 4 bases, 3 bases remained unmatched. CDR1 is MNHEY, CDR2 SVGAGI, per germline. The CDR3 region is CASSSLAGAYEQYF. CDR3 coding DNA: TGTGCCAGCAGTTCACTAGCGGGGGCGTACGAGCAGTACTTC.

The J gene is TRBJ2-7, the V gene TRBV19; tentative D call: TRBD1 (6 bases). The germline gives CDR1 LNHDA, CDR2 SQIVND (reference sequence). The CDR3 is made up of 14 amino acids. With 8 bases removed from V and 2 bases from J, the gap between germline ends came to 16 bases. For the CDR3, the DNA is TGTGCCAGTGATCAGGGGCCTGGAGCCTACGAGCAGTACTTC. This codes for CASDQGPGAYEQYF.

The chain carries TRBV19 and TRBJ1-5; D gene uncertain. CDR3 size: 14 residues. Trimming shortened V by 6 bases and J by 7 bases, and 16 bases separated the two germline ends. Germline CDR1 and CDR2: LNHDA and SQIVND (reference sequence). This CDR3 is CASRSGESWQPQHF. The CDR3 nucleotides are TGTGCCAGTAGATCCGGTGAGTCATGGCAGCCCCAGCATTTT.

J is TRBJ1-6 and V is TRBV7-2; maybe TRBD1 (5 bases). Germline V gives CDR1 SGHTA, CDR2 FQGNSA. V lost 4 bases and J lost 7, with 11 bases in between. This CDR3 has 14 residues. CDR3 in DNA: TGTGCCAGCAGCTCGCAAGGGGTGAATTCACCCCTCCACTTT. It specifies CASSSQGVNSPLHF.

The DNA for the CDR3 is TGTGCCAGCAGTCACCTCGCAGAGGGGGGAGAGCAGTACTTC. Translated, it gives CASSHLAEGGEQYF. The V call is TRBV6-6, the J call TRBJ2-7; tentatively, D is TRBD1 or TRBD2 (6 bases each). CDR3 size: 14 residues. Germline lookup yields CDR1 MNHNY and CDR2 SVGAGI (reference sequence). The V end lost 5 bases, the J end lost 7 bases, and 18 bases lay between the germline ends.

The rearrangement joins TRBV18 to TRBJ1-5, with 10 nucleotides matching TRBD1. V lost 2 bases and J lost 15; bases outside the gene matches: 7. This CDR3 comprises 13 residues. Germline V gene sequence: CDR1 KGHSH, CDR2 LQKENI. The CDR3 loop reads CASSPERQGAGHF. DNA for the CDR3: TGTGCCAGCTCACCAGAGCGACAGGGGGCCGGGCATTTT.

This clone was seen a single time. The genes are TRBV4-3 and TRBJ1-2, with 10 nucleotides matching TRBD1. Germline lookup yields CDR1 LGHNA and CDR2 YSLEER. The CDR3 has 18 amino acids. The V segment lost 0 bases and the J segment 6 bases; nucleotides outside the gene matches: 13. DNA for the CDR3: TGCGCCAGCAGCCAAGAGGGGACAGGGGAGGGCACTGTGAATGGCTACACCTTC. Translation: CASSQEGTGEGTVNGYTF.

The chain links TRBV2 to TRBJ1-5, with D uncertain. Trimming left V 4 bases short and J 0 bases short, with 7 bases between. CDR1 SNHLY and CDR2 FYNNEI come from the germline V gene. CDR3 length: 14 amino acids. The CDR3 protein is CASSGGFSNQPQHF. The CDR3 coding sequence is TGTGCCAGCAGTGGGGGTTTTAGCAATCAGCCCCAGCATTTT. Full variable domain (rest looked up from reference TRBV2 and TRBJ1-5): EPEVTQTPSHQVTQMGQEVILRCVPISNHLYFYWYRQILGQKVEFLVSFYNNEISEKSEIFDDQFSVERPDGSNFTLKIRSTKLEDSAMYFCASSGGFSNQPQHFGDGTRLSIL.

The chain couples TRBV18 to TRBJ2-3; tentatively, D is TRBD1 (5 bases). Trimming took 3 bases from V and 0 from J, leaving 13 bases between them. Germline CDR1 KGHSH, CDR2 LQKENI. The CDR3 totals 16 residues. The CDR3 DNA is TGTGCCAGCTCACCTCTCCCAGGGCACAGCACAGATACGCAGTATTTT. It encodes CASSPLPGHSTDTQYF.

The V and J genes are TRBV5-6 and TRBJ2-2; TRBD2 matches at 9 bases. CDR1 and CDR2 (germline): SGHDT, YYEEEE. This CDR3 has 14 amino acids. V gave up 2 bases and J gave up 6 bases; unmatched junction bases: 2. The CDR3 spells CASSLSGGSGELFF. Written as DNA, the CDR3 is TGTGCCAGCAGCTTAAGCGGGGGGTCCGGGGAGCTGTTTTTT.

The gene calls are TRBV11-3 and TRBJ2-7; 8 bases are a match to TRBD1. The germline gives CDR1 SGHNT, CDR2 YENEEA. The CDR3 consists of 13 residues. V was clipped by 3 bases and J by 3 bases; unmatched bases: 1. CDR3 amino acids: CASSFGQGYEQYF. In DNA form, the CDR3 reads TGTGCCAGCAGCTTCGGACAGGGCTACGAGCAGTACTTC.

This sequence joins TRBV28 and TRBJ1-1; 8 bases are a match to TRBD1. Germline-derived CDR1 and CDR2 are MDHEN and SYDVKM. V lost 6 bases, J lost 5 bases, and 20 bases stayed unmatched. CDR3 size: 18 residues. The CDR3 DNA reads TGTGCCAGCAGATCAGGACAGGGTGTATTGTTGCGAGTGACTGAAGCTTTCTTT. It is translated as CASRSGQGVLLRVTEAFF. Full variable domain (remainder filled in from reference TRBV28 and TRBJ1-1): DVKVTQSSRYLVKRTGEKVFLECVQDMDHENMFWYRQDPGLGLRLIYFSYDVKMKEKGDIPEGYSVSREKKERFSLILESASTNQTSMYLCASRSGQGVLLRVTEAFFGQGTRLTVV.

This clone was observed once. The rearrangement links TRBV5-1 to TRBJ2-5; TRBD2 matches at 7 bases. There are 13 residues in the CDR3. The V gene's germline CDR1 is SGHRS and CDR2 YFSETQ. Germline trimming cut 4 bases from V and 10 bases from J; bases unmatched to any gene: 10. The DNA of the CDR3 is TGCGCCAGCAGCCGCGGGGGAAGGACGGACCAGTACTTC. It is translated as CASSRGGRTDQYF.

This clone was seen only once. This sequence joins TRBV30 and TRBJ2-7, with TRBD2 as a possible D gene (5 bases). Trimming removed 2 bases at V and 3 bases at J, with 14 bases between. CDR1 is GTSNPN and CDR2 is SVGIG in the germline V gene (reference sequence). The CDR3 covers 14 residues. The CDR3 DNA is TGTGCCTGGAGTTCACGGGATGGAGTCTACGAGCAGTACTTC. Translating gives CAWSSRDGVYEQYF.

The rearrangement links TRBV4-1 to TRBJ2-5, with D tentatively TRBD2 (5 bases). The germline V gene encodes CDR1 MGHRA and CDR2 YSYEKL. Trimming took 0 bases from V and 5 from J, leaving 10 bases between them. CDR3 length: 14 residues. This CDR3 is CASSQESGYETQYF. The CDR3 DNA reads as TGCGCCAGCAGCCAAGAGTCGGGATATGAGACCCAGTACTTC.

The rearrangement uses TRBV2 and TRBJ1-2; D is unresolved. The length of the CDR3 is 14 residues. With 7 bases removed from V and 4 bases from J, the gap between germline ends came to 16 bases. The germline V gene encodes CDR1 SNHLY and CDR2 FYNNEI. CDR3 nucleotides: TGTGCCAGCAACAGACGGGAGGGCCCCTATGGCTACACCTTC. This gives the protein CASNRREGPYGYTF.

The V gene is TRBV7-2, the J gene TRBJ1-4, with 8 bases fitting TRBD1. After removal of 6 bases from V and 7 bases from J, the junction contained 10 bases not matched to a gene. From germline, CDR1 is SGHTA and CDR2 FQGNSA. CDR3 length equals 15 residues. The CDR3: CASSRTGGELEKLFF. Written as DNA, the CDR3 is TGTGCCAGCAGTAGAACAGGGGGGGAGCTTGAAAAACTGTTTTTT. Variable domain in full (rest from reference TRBV7-2 and TRBJ1-4): GAGVSQSPSNKVTEKGKDVELRCDPISGHTALYWYRQSLGQGLEFLIYFQGNSAPDKSGLPSDRFSAERTGGSVSTLTIQRTQQEDSAVYLCASSRTGGELEKLFFGSGTQLSVL.

The chain recombines TRBV7-9 with TRBJ2-5; tentative D call: TRBD2 (6 bases). The CDR3 loop spans 15 amino acids. Looked up from germline, CDR1 is SEHNR and CDR2 is FQNEAQ (reference sequence). V lost 5 bases, J lost 3 bases, and 16 bases lay in between. The CDR3 loop is CASSRERSLEETQYF. In DNA, the CDR3 is TGTGCCAGCAGCCGGGAGAGGTCCCTCGAAGAGACCCAGTACTTC. The full variable domain, rest sourced from reference TRBV7-9 and TRBJ2-5, is DTGVSQNPRHKITKRGQNVTFRCDPISEHNRLYWYRQTLGQGPEFLTYFQNEAQLEKSRLLSDRFSAERPKGSFSTLEIQRTEQGDSAMYLCASSRERSLEETQYFGPGTRLLVL.

This clone occurred once. The chain recombines TRBV3-1 (or the pseudogene TRBV3-2) with TRBJ1-3; D is uncertain. The germline CDR1 and CDR2 sequences are LGHDT and YNNKEL (reference sequence). The ends were cut back, 1 base at V and 0 bases at J, with 10 bases in the middle. This CDR3 has 16 amino acids. CDR3 region: CASSQGGGFSGNTIYF. The CDR3 nucleotides read TGTGCCAGCAGCCAAGGTGGAGGATTCTCTGGAAACACCATATATTTT.

The chain combines TRBV5-1 with TRBJ2-3; 8 positions agree with TRBD2. The ends lost 0 bases at V and 4 bases at J; junction bases unmatched: 7. The CDR3 consists of 16 residues. Germline CDR1 SGHRS, CDR2 YFSETQ. Written as DNA, the CDR3 is TGCGCCAGCAGCTTGGGCAACGCGGGGGGCTCAGATACGCAGTATTTT. This sequence encodes CASSLGNAGGSDTQYF.

A few counts support this clone. The chain links TRBV12-3 or TRBV12-4 to TRBJ1-5, with D uncertain. V was clipped by 8 bases and J by 9 bases, with 11 bases between them. This CDR3 contains 11 residues. DNA for the CDR3: TGTGCCAGCGGCCCAACGTTGCCCCAGCATTTT. Its translation is CASGPTLPQHF.

The J gene is TRBJ1-2, the V gene TRBV27; 8 bases are a match to TRBD1. V shed 2 bases, J shed 7 bases, and the junction held 9 bases outside the gene matches. The germline CDR1 and CDR2 sequences are MNHEY and SMNVEV (reference sequence). This CDR3 spans 15 amino acids. The chain's CDR3 is CASSLMRSGGVGYTF. The CDR3 DNA follows: TGTGCCAGCAGTTTAATGAGGTCAGGGGGCGTTGGCTACACCTTC.

J is TRBJ1-4 and V is TRBV10-2; D is perhaps TRBD1 (5 bases). The CDR3 length is 14 residues. Germline CDR1 and CDR2: WSHSY and SAAADI. V lost 6 bases and J lost 5, with 13 bases in between. The CDR3 sequence is CASRTGTRNEKLFF. In DNA form, the CDR3 reads TGCGCCAGCAGAACCGGGACTCGAAATGAAAAACTGTTTTTT.

The chain links TRBV7-2 to TRBJ1-4; 8 bases are shared with TRBD1. Trimming cost V 6 bases and J 6 bases; bases outside gene matches: 3. The CDR3 is 13 amino acids. Germline CDR1 reads SGHTA; CDR2 reads FQGNSA. The CDR3 DNA reads as TGTGCCAGCAGTAGACAGGGGCATGAAAAACTGTTTTTT. Translation: CASSRQGHEKLFF.